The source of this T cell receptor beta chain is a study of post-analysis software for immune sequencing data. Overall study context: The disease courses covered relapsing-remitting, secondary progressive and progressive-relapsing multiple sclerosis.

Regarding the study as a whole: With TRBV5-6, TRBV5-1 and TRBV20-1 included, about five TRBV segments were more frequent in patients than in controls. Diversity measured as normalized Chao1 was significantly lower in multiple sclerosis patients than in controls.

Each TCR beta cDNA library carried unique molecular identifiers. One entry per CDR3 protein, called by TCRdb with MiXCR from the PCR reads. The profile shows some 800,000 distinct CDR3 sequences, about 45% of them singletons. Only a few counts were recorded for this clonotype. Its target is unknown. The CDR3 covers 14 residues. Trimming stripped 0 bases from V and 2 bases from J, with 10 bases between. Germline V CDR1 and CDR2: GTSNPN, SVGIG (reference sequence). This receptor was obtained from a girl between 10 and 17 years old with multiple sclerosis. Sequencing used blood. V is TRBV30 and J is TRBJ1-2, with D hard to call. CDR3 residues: CAWSVKDGNYGYTF. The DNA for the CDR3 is TGTGCCTGGAGTGTTAAGGACGGGAACTATGGCTACACCTTC.